This T cell receptor (beta chain) was obtained from a study of identical twins. TCRdb ran MiXCR on the 5' RACE reads and lists one entry per CDR3 protein. The data contain approximately 680,000 distinct CDR3 sequences, under 8.5% of them singletons. This clonotype showed up just once. The antigen is unknown. Findings of the study overall: Conclusions relied on cross-sectional statistical analysis, not following the same donors. Models predicted too little out-of-frame TCR alpha sharing in monozygotic twins.

These data were also reused for a study on yellow fever vaccine responses in identical twins.

The receptor was isolated from a woman under 30 in good health. Material: PBMCs.

The CDR3 region has the DNA TGTGCCAGCAGCCCTGATCAACGGAACAATGAGCAGTTCTTC. Translating gives CASSPDQRNNEQFF. V usage is TRBV7-6 and J usage is TRBJ2-1; D gene unclear. The CDR3 covers 14 residues. With 5 bases removed from V and 5 bases from J, the gap between germline ends came to 13 bases. Germline CDR1 SGHVS, CDR2 FNYEAQ.